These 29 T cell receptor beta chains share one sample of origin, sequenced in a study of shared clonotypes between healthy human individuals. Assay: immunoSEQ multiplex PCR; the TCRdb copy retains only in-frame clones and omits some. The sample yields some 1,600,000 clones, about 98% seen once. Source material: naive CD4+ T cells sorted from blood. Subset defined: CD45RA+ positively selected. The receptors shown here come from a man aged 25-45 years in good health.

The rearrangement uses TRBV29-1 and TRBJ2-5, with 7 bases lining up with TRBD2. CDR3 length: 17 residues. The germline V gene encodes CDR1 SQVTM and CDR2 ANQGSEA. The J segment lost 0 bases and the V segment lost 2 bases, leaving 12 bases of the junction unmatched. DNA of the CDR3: TGCAGCGTTGAACCCTACCGGGACTACTACTACCAAGAGACCCAGTACTTC. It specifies CSVEPYRDYYYQETQYF.

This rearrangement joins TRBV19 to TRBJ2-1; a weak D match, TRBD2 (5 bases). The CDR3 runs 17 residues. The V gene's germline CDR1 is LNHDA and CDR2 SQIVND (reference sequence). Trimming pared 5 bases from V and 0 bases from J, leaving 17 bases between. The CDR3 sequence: CASSGGALQSSYNEQFF. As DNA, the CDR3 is TGTGCCAGTAGTGGAGGCGCGCTTCAGAGCTCCTACAATGAGCAGTTCTTC.

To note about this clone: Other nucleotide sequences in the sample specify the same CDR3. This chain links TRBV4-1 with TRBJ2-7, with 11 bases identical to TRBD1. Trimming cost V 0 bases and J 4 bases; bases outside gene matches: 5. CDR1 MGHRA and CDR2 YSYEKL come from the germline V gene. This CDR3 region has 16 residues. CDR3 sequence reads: CASSQDEGTGGYEQYF. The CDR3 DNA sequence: TGCGCCAGCAGCCAAGACGAGGGGACAGGGGGGTACGAGCAGTACTTC.

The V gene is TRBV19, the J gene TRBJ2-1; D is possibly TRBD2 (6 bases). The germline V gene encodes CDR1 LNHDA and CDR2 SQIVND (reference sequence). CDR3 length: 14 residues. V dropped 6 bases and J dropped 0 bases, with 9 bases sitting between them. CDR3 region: CASRSGASYNEQFF. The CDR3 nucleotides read TGTGCCAGTAGGTCGGGAGCCTCCTACAATGAGCAGTTCTTC.

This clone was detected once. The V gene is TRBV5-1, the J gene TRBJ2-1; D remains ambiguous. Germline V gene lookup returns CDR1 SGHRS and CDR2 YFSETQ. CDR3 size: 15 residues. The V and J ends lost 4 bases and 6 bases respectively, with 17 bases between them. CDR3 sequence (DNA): TGCGCCAGCAGCCCGCGCGCGGTGTCAGGCAATGAGCAGTTCTTC. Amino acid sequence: CASSPRAVSGNEQFF.

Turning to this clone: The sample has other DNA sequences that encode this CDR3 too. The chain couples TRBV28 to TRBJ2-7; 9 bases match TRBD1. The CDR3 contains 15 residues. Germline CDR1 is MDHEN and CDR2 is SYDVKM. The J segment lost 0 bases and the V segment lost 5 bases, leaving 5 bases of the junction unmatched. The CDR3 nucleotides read TGTGCCAGCAGTCTACCGGGACAGGGCTCCTACGAGCAGTACTTC. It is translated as CASSLPGQGSYEQYF.

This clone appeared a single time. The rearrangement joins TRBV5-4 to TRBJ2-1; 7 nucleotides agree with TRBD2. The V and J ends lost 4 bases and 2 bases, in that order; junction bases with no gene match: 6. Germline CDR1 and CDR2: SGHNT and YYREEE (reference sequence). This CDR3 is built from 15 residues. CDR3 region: CASSRDYRTYNEQFF. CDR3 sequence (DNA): TGTGCCAGCAGCCGGGACTACCGAACCTACAATGAGCAGTTCTTC.

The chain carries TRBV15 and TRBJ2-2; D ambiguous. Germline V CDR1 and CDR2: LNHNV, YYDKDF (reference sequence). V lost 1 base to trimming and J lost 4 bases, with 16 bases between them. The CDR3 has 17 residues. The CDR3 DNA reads TGTGCCACCAGCAGAGCCATGGGTTTGGGGATCACCGGGGAGCTGTTTTTT. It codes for CATSRAMGLGITGELFF.

The CDR3 nucleotides are TGTGCCAGCAGTTTCCGGGGGACCGACATCGGGGAGCTGTTTTTT. Translation: CASSFRGTDIGELFF. This chain connects TRBV27 to TRBJ2-2, with a tentative D call TRBD2 (6 bases). Germline CDR1 and CDR2: MNHEY and SMNVEV (reference sequence). The V gene lost 3 bases and the J gene lost 7 bases, with 15 bases spanning the gap. The CDR3 sequence is 15 residues long.

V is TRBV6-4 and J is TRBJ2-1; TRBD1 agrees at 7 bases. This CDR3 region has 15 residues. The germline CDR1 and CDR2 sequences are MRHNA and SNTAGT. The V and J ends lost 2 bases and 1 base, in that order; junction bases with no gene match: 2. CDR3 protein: CASSDTGQSYNEQFF. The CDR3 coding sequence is TGTGCCAGCAGTGACACGGGACAGTCCTACAATGAGCAGTTCTTC.

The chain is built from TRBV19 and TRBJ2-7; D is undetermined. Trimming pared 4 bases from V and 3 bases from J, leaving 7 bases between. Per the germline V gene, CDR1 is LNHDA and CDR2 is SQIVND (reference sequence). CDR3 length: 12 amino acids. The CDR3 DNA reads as TGTGCCAGTAGTACGCCAGACTACGAGCAGTACTTC. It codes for CASSTPDYEQYF.

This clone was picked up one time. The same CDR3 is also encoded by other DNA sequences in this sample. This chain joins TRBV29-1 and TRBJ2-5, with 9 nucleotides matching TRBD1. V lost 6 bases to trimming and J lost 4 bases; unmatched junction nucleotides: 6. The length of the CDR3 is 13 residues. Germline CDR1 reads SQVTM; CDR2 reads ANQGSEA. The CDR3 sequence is CSVQRQGGETQYF. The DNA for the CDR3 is TGCAGCGTCCAAAGACAGGGGGGAGAGACCCAGTACTTC.

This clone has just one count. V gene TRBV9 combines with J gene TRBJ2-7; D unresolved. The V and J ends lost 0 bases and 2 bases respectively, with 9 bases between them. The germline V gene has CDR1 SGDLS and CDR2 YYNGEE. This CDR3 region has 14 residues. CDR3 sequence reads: CASSVGAQTYEQYF. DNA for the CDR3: TGTGCCAGCAGCGTAGGGGCCCAGACCTACGAGCAGTACTTC.

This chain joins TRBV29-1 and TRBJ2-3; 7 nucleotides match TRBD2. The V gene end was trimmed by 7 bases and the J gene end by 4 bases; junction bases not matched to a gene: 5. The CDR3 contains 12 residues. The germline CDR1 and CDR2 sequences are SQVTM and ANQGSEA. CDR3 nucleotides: TGCAGCGCTTTGACTAGCTCAGATACGCAGTATTTT. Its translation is CSALTSSDTQYF.

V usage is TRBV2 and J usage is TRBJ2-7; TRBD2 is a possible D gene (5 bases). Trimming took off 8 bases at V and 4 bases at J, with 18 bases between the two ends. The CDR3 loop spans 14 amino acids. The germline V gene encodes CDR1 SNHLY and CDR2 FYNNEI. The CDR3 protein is CASQERRLSYEQYF. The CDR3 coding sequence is TGTGCCAGCCAGGAGCGGCGTCTATCTTACGAGCAGTACTTC.

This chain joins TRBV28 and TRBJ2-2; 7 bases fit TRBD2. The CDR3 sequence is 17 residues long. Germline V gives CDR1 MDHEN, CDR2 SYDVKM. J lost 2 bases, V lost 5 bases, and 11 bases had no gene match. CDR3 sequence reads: CASSPTSAGVNTGELFF. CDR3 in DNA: TGTGCCAGCAGTCCCACCTCTGCGGGAGTAAACACCGGGGAGCTGTTTTTT.

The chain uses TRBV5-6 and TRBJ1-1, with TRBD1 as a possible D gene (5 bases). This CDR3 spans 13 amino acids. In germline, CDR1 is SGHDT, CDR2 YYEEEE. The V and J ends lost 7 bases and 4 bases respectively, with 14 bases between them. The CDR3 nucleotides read TGTGCCAGCGGCGGGACCCTGGGCACTGAAGCTTTCTTT. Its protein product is CASGGTLGTEAFF.

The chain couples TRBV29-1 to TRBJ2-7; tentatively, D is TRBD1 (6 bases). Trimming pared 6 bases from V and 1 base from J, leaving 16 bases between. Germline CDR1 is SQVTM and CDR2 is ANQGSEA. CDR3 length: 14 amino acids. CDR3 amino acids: CSVKRSRGSYEQYF. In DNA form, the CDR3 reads TGCAGCGTAAAACGCAGTAGGGGGTCCTACGAGCAGTACTTC.

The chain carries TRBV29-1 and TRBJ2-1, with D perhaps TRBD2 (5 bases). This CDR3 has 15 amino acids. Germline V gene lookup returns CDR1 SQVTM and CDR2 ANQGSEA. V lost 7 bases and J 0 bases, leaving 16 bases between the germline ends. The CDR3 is CSGIRLTSSYNEQFF. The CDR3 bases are TGCAGCGGCATAAGACTAACAAGCTCCTACAATGAGCAGTTCTTC.

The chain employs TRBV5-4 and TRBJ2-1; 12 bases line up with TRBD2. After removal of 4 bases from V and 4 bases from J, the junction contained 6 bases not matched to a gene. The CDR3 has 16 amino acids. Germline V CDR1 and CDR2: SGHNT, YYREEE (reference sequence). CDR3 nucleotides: TGTGCCAGCAGCGCTGGACTAGCGGGGTCTTACAATGAGCAGTTCTTC. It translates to CASSAGLAGSYNEQFF.

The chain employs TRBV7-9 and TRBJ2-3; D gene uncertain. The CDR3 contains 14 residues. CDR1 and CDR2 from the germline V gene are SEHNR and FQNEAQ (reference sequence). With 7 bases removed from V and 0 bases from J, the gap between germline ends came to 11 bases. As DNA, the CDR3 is TGTGCCAGCAAGGCGTCTACTAGCACAGATACGCAGTATTTT. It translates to CASKASTSTDTQYF.

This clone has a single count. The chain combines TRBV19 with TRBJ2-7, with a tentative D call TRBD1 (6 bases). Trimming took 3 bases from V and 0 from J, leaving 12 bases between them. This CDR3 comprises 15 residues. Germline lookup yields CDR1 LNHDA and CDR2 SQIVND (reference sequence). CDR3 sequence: CASSMKTGHSYEQYF. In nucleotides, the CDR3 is TGTGCCAGTAGTATGAAGACAGGACACTCCTACGAGCAGTACTTC.

In DNA form, the CDR3 reads TGTGCCAGCAGTTCCAACAGGCAAAAACCTGAAAAACTGTTTTTT. Amino acids: CASSSNRQKPEKLFF. The V gene is TRBV28, the J gene TRBJ1-4; TRBD1 is a possible D gene (5 bases). From germline, CDR1 is MDHEN and CDR2 SYDVKM. Trimming took off 4 bases at V and 7 bases at J, with 16 bases between the two ends. This CDR3 spans 15 amino acids.

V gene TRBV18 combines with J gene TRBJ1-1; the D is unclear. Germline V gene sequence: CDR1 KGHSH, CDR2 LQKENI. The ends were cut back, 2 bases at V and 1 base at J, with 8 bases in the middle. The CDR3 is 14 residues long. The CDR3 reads CASSPKTKNTEAFF. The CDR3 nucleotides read TGTGCCAGCTCACCAAAAACAAAGAACACTGAAGCTTTCTTT. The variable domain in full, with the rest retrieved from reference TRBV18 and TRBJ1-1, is NAGVMQNPRHLVRRRGQEARLRCSPMKGHSHVYWYRQLPEEGLKFMVYLQKENIIDESGMPKERFSAEFPKEGPSILRIQQVVRGDSAAYFCASSPKTKNTEAFFGQGTRLTVV.

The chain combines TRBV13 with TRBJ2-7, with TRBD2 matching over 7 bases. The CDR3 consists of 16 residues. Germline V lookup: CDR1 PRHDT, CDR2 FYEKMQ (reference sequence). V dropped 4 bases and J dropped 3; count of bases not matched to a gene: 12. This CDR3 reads CASSSLKRSGGYEQYF. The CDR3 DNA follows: TGTGCCAGCAGCTCCCTAAAGCGCTCGGGGGGCTACGAGCAGTACTTC.

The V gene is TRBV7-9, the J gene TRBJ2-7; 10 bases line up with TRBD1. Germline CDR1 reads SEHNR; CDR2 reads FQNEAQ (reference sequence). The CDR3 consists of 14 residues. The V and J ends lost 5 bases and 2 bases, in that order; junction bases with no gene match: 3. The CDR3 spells CASSGTGDPYEQYF. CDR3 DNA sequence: TGTGCCAGCAGCGGGACAGGGGATCCCTACGAGCAGTACTTC.

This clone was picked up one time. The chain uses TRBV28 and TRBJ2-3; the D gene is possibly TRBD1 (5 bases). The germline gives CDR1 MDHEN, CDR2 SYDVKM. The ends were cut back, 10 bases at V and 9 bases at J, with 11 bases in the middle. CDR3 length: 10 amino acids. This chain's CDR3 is CATAGYTQYF. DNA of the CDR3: TGTGCCACCGCAGGGTACACGCAGTATTTT.

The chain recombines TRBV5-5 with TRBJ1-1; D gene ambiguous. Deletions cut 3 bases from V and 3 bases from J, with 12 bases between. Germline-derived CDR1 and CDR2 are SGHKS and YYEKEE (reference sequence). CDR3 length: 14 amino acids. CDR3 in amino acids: CASSSLGIDTEAFF. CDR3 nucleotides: TGTGCCAGCAGCTCTTTGGGGATCGACACTGAAGCTTTCTTT.

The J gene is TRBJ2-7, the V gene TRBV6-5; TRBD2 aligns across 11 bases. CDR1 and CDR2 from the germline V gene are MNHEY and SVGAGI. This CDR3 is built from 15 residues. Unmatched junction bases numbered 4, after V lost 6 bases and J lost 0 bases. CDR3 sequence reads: CASRGLADNSYEQYF. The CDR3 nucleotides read TGTGCCAGCAGGGGACTAGCGGACAACTCCTACGAGCAGTACTTC.